The present entry profiles one T cell receptor (beta chain) with its context. Its antigen is as yet unknown. TCRdb keeps only in-frame clones here, not all; method: immunoSEQ multiplex PCR. The repertoire has approximately 1.4 million clones, nearly 99% of them found once; the top ten carry 0.45%. The data derive from a study of shared clonotypes between healthy human individuals. Regarding the study as a whole: Measured sharing among donors was expected to vary with sequencing depth.

The V gene lost 1 base and the J gene lost 4 bases, with 13 bases spanning the gap. The CDR3 loop spans 15 amino acids. CDR1 and CDR2 from the germline V gene are SGHAT and FQNNGV. The sequence derives from a man younger than 45 in good health. The chain joins TRBV11-2 to TRBJ1-1; D gene uncertain. Sequenced material: naive CD4+ T cells sorted from blood. Described subset: CD45RA+ positively selected. DNA for the CDR3: TGTGCCAGCAGCTTAGGTTGGTCGGGCTCCACTGAAGCTTTCTTT. Its translation is CASSLGWSGSTEAFF.